The 28 T cell receptor beta chains listed next were all sequenced from one sample in a study of shared clonotypes between healthy human individuals. Profiling relied on immunoSEQ multiplex PCR, and the TCRdb table lists in-frame clones only, not all of them. The sample has 300,000 to 400,000 clones, over 70% seen once. Sample: memory CD4+ T cells sorted from blood. Subset reported: CD45RA-negative fraction. These receptor sequences come from a man aged 25-45 years in good health.

The chain carries TRBV2 and TRBJ1-4; D possibly corresponds to TRBD1 (5 bases). Trimming took off 6 bases at V and 6 bases at J, with 14 bases between the two ends. Germline lookup yields CDR1 SNHLY and CDR2 FYNNEI. CDR3 length: 14 amino acids. The CDR3 reads CASRGRGLDEKLFF. The CDR3 DNA reads TGTGCCAGCAGGGGGCGGGGGTTGGATGAAAAACTGTTTTTT.

The chain has TRBV5-1 and TRBJ1-1; D not certain. The CDR3 has 14 residues. Germline CDR1 is SGHRS and CDR2 is YFSETQ. Trimming took off 3 bases at V and 0 bases at J, with 9 bases between the two ends. CDR3 sequence (DNA): TGCGCCAGCAGCTCTTCGGGTATGAACACTGAAGCTTTCTTT. This sequence encodes CASSSSGMNTEAFF.

The V call is TRBV28, the J call TRBJ2-2; a weak D match, TRBD2 (6 bases). Germline assignment: CDR1 MDHEN and CDR2 SYDVKM. This CDR3 is 13 amino acids long. The ends were cut back, 2 bases at V and 6 bases at J, with 7 bases in the middle. CDR3 nucleotides: TGTGCCAGCAGTTTACGGAGGGCCGGGGAGCTGTTTTTT. It codes for CASSLRRAGELFF.

V usage is TRBV7-2 and J usage is TRBJ2-7; D remains unclear. The CDR3 contains 13 residues. V shed 1 base and J shed 5 bases, with 9 bases lying between them. CDR1 SGHTA and CDR2 FQGNSA come from the germline V gene. The CDR3 sequence is CASSLVRGHEQYF. The CDR3 DNA follows: TGTGCCAGCAGCTTAGTGCGTGGGCACGAGCAGTACTTC.

This chain joins TRBV18 and TRBJ2-2, with a tentative D call TRBD2 (6 bases). CDR1 is KGHSH and CDR2 is LQKENI in the germline V gene. CDR3 size: 17 residues. V was cut by 1 base and J by 0 bases, with 12 bases left in between. The CDR3: CASSPLYGGTNTGELFF. The CDR3, as DNA: TGTGCCAGCTCACCACTCTATGGCGGGACGAACACCGGGGAGCTGTTTTTT.

This clone was picked up a small number of times. The gene calls are TRBV7-3 and TRBJ2-6; D is unclear. Germline V gene sequence: CDR1 SGHTA, CDR2 FQGTGA. Trimming cost V 5 bases and J 0 bases, with 8 bases left between them. CDR3 size: 15 residues. As DNA, the CDR3 is TGTGCCAGCAGCGTACAAAACTCTGGGGCCAACGTCCTGACTTTC. Translation: CASSVQNSGANVLTF.

This chain connects TRBV29-1 to TRBJ2-1; 11 nucleotides match TRBD1. Germline-derived CDR1 and CDR2 are SQVTM and ANQGSEA. This CDR3 region has 21 residues. J lost 1 base, V lost 1 base, and 18 bases had no gene match. In nucleotides, the CDR3 is TGCAGCGTTGAAGGATCCACCAAAGGGGCCGGGACAGGGGGATCCTACAATGAGCAGTTCTTC. Its translation: CSVEGSTKGAGTGGSYNEQFF.

This clone was detected once. This chain joins TRBV29-1 and TRBJ2-1; D may be TRBD1 or TRBD2 (5 bases each). The CDR3 runs 13 residues. V lost 7 bases to trimming and J lost 4 bases, with 14 bases between them. CDR1 and CDR2 (germline): SQVTM, ANQGSEA. This CDR3 reads CSGGVGEYNEQFF. CDR3 DNA sequence: TGCAGCGGGGGAGTGGGGGAGTACAATGAGCAGTTCTTC.

The chain employs TRBV5-1 and TRBJ2-7; D gene unclear. Germline CDR1 reads SGHRS; CDR2 reads YFSETQ. The CDR3 totals 12 residues. Trimming removed 3 bases from V and 3 bases from J, with 7 bases in between. CDR3 loop: CASSSGIYEQYF. CDR3 coding DNA: TGCGCCAGCAGCTCCGGAATCTACGAGCAGTACTTC.

This rearrangement joins TRBV28 to TRBJ2-3, with D perhaps TRBD1 (6 bases). V was pared by 5 bases and J by 6 bases, with 12 bases between. Germline V gene lookup returns CDR1 MDHEN and CDR2 SYDVKM. This CDR3 is built from 13 residues. CDR3 in DNA: TGTGCCAGCAGTAGACAGGTCTCGGATACGCAGTATTTT. Protein: CASSRQVSDTQYF. The whole variable domain, remainder taken from reference TRBV28 and TRBJ2-3, is DVKVTQSSRYLVKRTGEKVFLECVQDMDHENMFWYRQDPGLGLRLIYFSYDVKMKEKGDIPEGYSVSREKKERFSLILESASTNQTSMYLCASSRQVSDTQYFGPGTRLTVL.

Remarks on this clone: The sample holds other DNA sequences that translate to the same CDR3. The rearrangement links TRBV9 to TRBJ2-7; 14 bases are a match to TRBD2. CDR1 is SGDLS and CDR2 is YYNGEE in the germline V gene. V was clipped by 3 bases and J by 5 bases; unmatched bases: 7. This CDR3 region has 16 residues. DNA for the CDR3: TGTGCCAGCAGCGCCGGGACTAGCGGGAGTCTGCACGAGCAGTACTTC. It specifies CASSAGTSGSLHEQYF. Full variable domain (rest looked up from reference TRBV9 and TRBJ2-7): DSGVTQTPKHLITATGQRVTLRCSPRSGDLSVYWYQQSLDQGLQFLIQYYNGEERAKGNILERFSAQQFPDLHSELNLSSLELGDSALYFCASSAGTSGSLHEQYFGPGTRLTVT.

The chain carries TRBV9 and TRBJ1-3; the D is unclear. The CDR3 is 15 residues long. CDR1 is SGDLS and CDR2 is YYNGEE in the germline V gene. V lost 0 bases to trimming and J lost 0 bases, with 7 bases between them. CDR3 sequence reads: CASSVAPNSGNTIYF. The CDR3 DNA reads TGTGCCAGCAGCGTAGCCCCGAACTCTGGAAACACCATATATTTT.

The chain is built from TRBV10-2 and TRBJ2-7; D is unresolved. Germline assignment: CDR1 WSHSY and CDR2 SAAADI. CDR3 length: 12 residues. The V and J ends lost 6 bases and 4 bases respectively, with 10 bases between them. The CDR3 DNA sequence: TGCGCCAGCAGCGCCCCGTATTACGAGCAGTACTTC. Its translation is CASSAPYYEQYF.

The chain employs TRBV28 and TRBJ2-5, with a possible D match to TRBD1 (5 bases). V shed 4 bases and J shed 7 bases, with 22 bases lying between them. Germline lookup yields CDR1 MDHEN and CDR2 SYDVKM. This CDR3 has 16 amino acids. CDR3 sequence: CASSSSGIGPIMTQYF. CDR3 coding DNA: TGTGCCAGCAGTTCATCAGGGATAGGGCCTATTATGACCCAGTACTTC.

This chain connects TRBV19 to TRBJ1-5; 7 nucleotides match TRBD1. Germline values: CDR1 LNHDA, CDR2 SQIVND (reference sequence). This CDR3 spans 17 amino acids. J gave up 0 bases and V 6 bases, and 11 bases lay outside the gene matches. Here the CDR3 DNA reads TGTGCCAGTAGACGAGACAGGGTAACTTTTAGCAATCAGCCCCAGCATTTT. Amino acids: CASRRDRVTFSNQPQHF.

The genes are TRBV5-1 and TRBJ1-4; no definite D call. The V gene lost 4 bases and the J gene lost 0 bases, with 13 bases spanning the gap. Germline V gene lookup returns CDR1 SGHRS and CDR2 YFSETQ. This CDR3 is built from 16 residues. The CDR3 region is CASSPGVGATNEKLFF. DNA for the CDR3: TGCGCCAGCAGCCCGGGAGTCGGGGCAACTAATGAAAAACTGTTTTTT.

The chain uses TRBV29-1 and TRBJ2-1, with a weak D call TRBD2 (6 bases). Germline V CDR1 and CDR2: SQVTM, ANQGSEA. The length of the CDR3 is 12 residues. V lost 7 bases and J lost 3, with 10 bases in between. Here the CDR3 reads CSGAGLYNEQFF. The CDR3 coding sequence is TGCAGCGGCGCGGGACTCTACAATGAGCAGTTCTTC.

This clone was detected a few times. The V gene is TRBV27, the J gene TRBJ1-3; weak D call: TRBD1 (6 bases). The germline V and J ends were trimmed by 5 bases and 0 bases, with 14 bases remaining between them. Germline-derived CDR1 and CDR2 are MNHEY and SMNVEV (reference sequence). This CDR3 comprises 16 residues. CDR3 amino acids: CASSRTPGVSGNTIYF. The CDR3 DNA reads TGTGCCAGCAGTCGAACTCCAGGGGTCTCTGGAAACACCATATATTTT.

The chain combines TRBV6-6 with TRBJ2-7; no firm D call. V was trimmed by 0 bases and J by 7 bases, leaving 7 bases between them. Germline CDR1 and CDR2: MNHNY and SVGAGI (reference sequence). This CDR3 has 12 amino acids. The CDR3 here is CASSYSSSEQYF. DNA for the CDR3: TGTGCCAGCAGTTACTCGAGTAGTGAGCAGTACTTC.

The rearrangement links TRBV10-3 to TRBJ2-1; the D is unclear. The CDR3 spans 14 residues. CDR1 and CDR2 from the germline V gene are ENHRY and SYGVKD. V was shortened by 0 bases and J by 6 bases, with 9 bases between the two germline ends. The CDR3 region has the DNA TGTGCCATCAGTGAGTCGATGTCTCCCAATGAGCAGTTCTTC. It yields the protein CAISESMSPNEQFF.

The chain employs TRBV2 and TRBJ2-7; 9 bases align to TRBD2. Germline V gives CDR1 SNHLY, CDR2 FYNNEI. This CDR3 has 14 residues. Trimming cost V 9 bases and J 3 bases; bases outside gene matches: 9. Written as DNA, the CDR3 is TGTGCCAGTGCCCTAGCGGGAAGCCTCTACGAGCAGTACTTC. Protein: CASALAGSLYEQYF.

The chain uses TRBV5-4 and TRBJ2-1; D gene uncertain. In germline, CDR1 is SGHNT, CDR2 YYREEE (reference sequence). The CDR3 has 12 amino acids. Deletions cut 4 bases from V and 10 bases from J, with 12 bases between. CDR3 sequence (DNA): TGTGCCAGCAGCCCCAGCGCGTTGGAGCAGTTCTTC. Translated: CASSPSALEQFF.

On this clone itself: A much larger clone sits a single nucleotide away, making a read error possible. The same CDR3 arises from other DNA sequences in this sample as well. The chain has TRBV18 and TRBJ1-1; 11 bases are a match to TRBD1. Germline CDR1 KGHSH, CDR2 LQKENI. V lost 9 bases to trimming and J lost 5 bases; unmatched junction nucleotides: 8. The CDR3 sequence is 14 residues long. The CDR3: CASTLDRGRTEAFF. The CDR3 nucleotides are TGTGCCAGTACTTTGGACAGGGGGCGTACTGAAGCTTTCTTT.

The V call is TRBV5-3, the J call TRBJ2-1; D gene ambiguous. TRBV5-3 is an ORF, and what it does is uncertain. The V and J ends lost 0 bases and 7 bases respectively, with 5 bases between them. This CDR3 is 12 amino acids long. This CDR3 is CARSLDSNEQFF. CDR3 nucleotides: TGTGCCAGAAGCTTGGACTCGAATGAGCAGTTCTTC.

This clone was seen at least ten times. The gene calls are TRBV15 and TRBJ2-1, with TRBD1 as a possible D gene (6 bases). Germline values: CDR1 LNHNV, CDR2 YYDKDF (reference sequence). The CDR3 has 15 amino acids. V shed 2 bases and J shed 7 bases, with 15 bases lying between them. For the CDR3, the DNA is TGTGCCACCAGCAGAAGGCATGGGGGCGGGAATGAGCAGTTCTTC. Its translation: CATSRRHGGGNEQFF.

Concerning this clone: Within the sample, other DNA sequences also encode this same CDR3. The gene calls are TRBV14 and TRBJ2-7; tentative D call: TRBD1 (6 bases). The CDR3 is 14 residues long. Deletions cut 3 bases from V and 4 bases from J, with 13 bases between. CDR1 is SGHDN and CDR2 is FVKESK in the germline V gene. The CDR3 protein is CASSHPGRGYEQYF. The CDR3 region has the DNA TGTGCCAGCAGCCACCCTGGCAGGGGATACGAGCAGTACTTC.

This chain connects TRBV5-4 to TRBJ2-1; 14 bases fit TRBD2. J gave up 8 bases and V 1 base, and 2 bases lay outside the gene matches. The germline gives CDR1 SGHNT, CDR2 YYREEE (reference sequence). The CDR3 extends over 15 amino acids. The DNA for the CDR3 is TGTGCCAGCAGCTTGAGACTAGCGGGAGGGGATGAGCAGTTCTTC. It is translated as CASSLRLAGGDEQFF.

The chain joins TRBV7-8 to TRBJ1-3; TRBD1 matches 7 bases. With 3 bases clipped from V and 5 bases from J, the junction kept 4 bases outside the gene matches. The CDR3 totals 14 residues. Looked up from germline, CDR1 is SGHVS and CDR2 is FQNEAQ. The CDR3 reads CASSFRGVRNTIYF. The CDR3 nucleotides read TGTGCCAGCAGCTTCAGGGGGGTCCGAAACACCATATATTTT.